This is a list of T cell receptor beta chains from one sample in a study of Ad26.COV2.S vaccination and SARS-CoV-2 variants. Sequenced by immunoSEQ multiplex PCR; TCRdb stores in-frame clones only, minus some. This sample has 300,000 to 400,000 clones, with approximately 80% found just once. This sample comprised peripheral blood, obtained in a trial of Ad26.COV2.S vaccine versus placebo. These receptors all come from a person aged 18-60 years who received the Ad26.COV2.S COVID-19 vaccine or a placebo. Both conserved end residues are part of each CDR3. The order of the fields is V gene, J gene, CDR3 protein.

>TRBV5-1|TRBJ2-7
CASSLGNSRTYEQYF
>TRBV7-3|TRBJ2-1
CASSRGSSYNEQFF
>TRBV5-1|TRBJ2-1
CASSLSGTNPEEQFF
>TRBV27|TRBJ2-1
CASSGAGEYNEQFF
>TRBV19|TRBJ1-2
CASNPGQGKSGYTF
>TRBV6-5|TRBJ1-6
CASSRQGGYLLHF
>TRBV6-1|TRBJ1-1
CAGSAGLNTEAFF
>TRBV11-1|TRBJ2-7
CASSPTSSLLYYEQYF
>TRBV12-3/TRBV12-4|TRBJ2-1
CASRDSSYNEQFF
>TRBV7-2|TRBJ2-3
CASSKGTSGGPATDTQYF
>TRBV3-1/TRBV3-2|TRBJ2-4
CASSQEGGSRLGIQYF
>TRBV4-2|TRBJ1-5
CASSPRHGVLNQPQHF
>TRBV6-6|TRBJ1-5
CASSRDMYQPQHF
>TRBV11-3|TRBJ2-1
CASTRDRGYYNEQFF
>TRBV30|TRBJ2-6
CALQGSGANVLTF
>TRBV27|TRBJ1-2
CASMALWSRGGYTF
>TRBV27|TRBJ2-1
CASSFNAEMEQFF
>TRBV2|TRBJ1-6
CASHLRGQVSPLHF
>TRBV21-1|TRBJ2-3
CASSTPGSRQGSPDTQYF
>TRBV7-9|TRBJ1-6
CASSHQGPNSPLHF
>TRBV21-1|TRBJ2-7
CASSLRIIPGQVISGQYF
>TRBV15|TRBJ1-1
CATSSGSEAFF
>TRBV7-2|TRBJ2-5
CASSLEGGVLVAQYF
>TRBV5-1|TRBJ2-1
CASSLAGNPDYNEQFF
>TRBV6-2/TRBV6-3|TRBJ1-5
CASSGLRAGQPQHF
>TRBV20-1|TRBJ2-1
CSARGGWRQFF
>TRBV5-1|TRBJ1-4
CASSLGGQGGREKLFF
>TRBV5-6|TRBJ2-5
CASSLGTETQYF
>TRBV10-3|TRBJ1-3
CAISQTLIYPISGNTIYF
>TRBV3-1/TRBV3-2|TRBJ2-2
CASSNRELFF
>TRBV28|TRBJ1-5
CASSLTGGGHHF
>TRBV9|TRBJ2-2
CASSPRDARQGAGELFF
>TRBV7-9|TRBJ2-2
CASSLAATAGELFF
>TRBV7-8|TRBJ2-1
CASTLGVYNEQFF
>TRBV5-1|TRBJ2-3
CASSPGLLADTQYF
>TRBV20-1|TRBJ2-1
CSARTGLEQFF
>TRBV5-1|TRBJ2-2
CASSLLGTGELFF
>TRBV11-2|TRBJ2-3
CASSASGGTDTQYF
>TRBV7-9|TRBJ2-1
CASSRLAVDEQFF
>TRBV27|TRBJ2-3
CARSQTPQDSTDTQYF
>TRBV3-1/TRBV3-2|TRBJ1-1
CASSRPGTVNTEAFF
>TRBV6-5|TRBJ1-1
CASSYGTGDTEAFF
>TRBV6-1|TRBJ1-5
CASSEFGSNQPQHF
>TRBV7-9|TRBJ2-7
CASSLDRANEQYF
>TRBV3-1/TRBV3-2|TRBJ2-1
CASSQRTSGLNEQFF
>TRBV3-1/TRBV3-2|TRBJ1-2
CASSPSPPTEGYTF
>TRBV27|TRBJ1-5
CASSFGGKNQPQHF
>TRBV7-3|TRBJ2-2
CARWARHRELFF
>TRBV6-5|TRBJ1-1
CASAQNLNTEAFF
>TRBV2|TRBJ1-2
CASSEGPPALNYGYTF
>TRBV21-1|TRBJ2-7
CASSKEASLHYEQYF
>TRBV2|TRBJ1-1
CASTYIPEGAEAFF
>TRBV4-1|TRBJ2-1
CASSQPRQGPYNEQFF
>TRBV19|TRBJ2-5
CASSIARGQETQYF
>TRBV15|TRBJ1-1
CATSRDKDRVAEAFF
>TRBV6-5|TRBJ1-2
CASNQGAEGYTF
>TRBV7-9|TRBJ1-4
CASSSPGAPGEKLFF